A selection of T cell receptor beta chains follows, all from one sample in a study of blood T cells in healthy people across ages. TCRdb recomputed calls from the 5' RACE reads with MiXCR, one row per CDR3 protein. The sample has roughly 1.9 million distinct CDR3 sequences; roughly two fifths are singletons. Sequences were obtained from blood. The receptor source for this set is a human donor in good health. Both conserved end residues are part of each CDR3. The order of the fields is J gene, V gene, D gene, clone size, CDR3 protein, CDR3 DNA. A D gene is named only where the DNA matches it firmly. Part of the rows lack a size; the others show once, few, many or a class for expanded clones.

J: TRBJ2-5
V: TRBV20-1
D: -
size: many
CDR3: CSARDREETQYF
DNA: TGCAGTGCTAGAGATCGGGAAGAGACCCAGTACTTC

J: TRBJ1-2
V: TRBV12-3/TRBV12-4
D: TRBD1
size: -
CDR3: CASSFAGGANYGYTF
DNA: TGTGCCAGCAGTTTTGCAGGGGGCGCGAACTATGGCTACACCTTC

J: TRBJ1-1
V: TRBV20-1
D: TRBD1
size: few
CDR3: CSASVLGQGDTEAFF
DNA: TGCAGTGCTAGTGTCCTGGGACAGGGGGACACTGAAGCTTTCTTT

J: TRBJ2-5
V: TRBV5-6
D: -
size: few
CDR3: CASSLAWGVRETQYF
DNA: TGTGCCAGCAGCTTGGCTTGGGGCGTACGGGAGACCCAGTACTTC

J: TRBJ2-3
V: TRBV3-1
D: TRBD2
size: -
CDR3: CASTRSLSGGHTDTQYF
DNA: TGTGCCAGCACCAGGTCGCTGAGCGGGGGGCACACAGATACGCAGTATTTT

J: TRBJ2-7
V: TRBV9
D: -
size: -
CDR3: CASSVAAGASYEQYF
DNA: TGTGCCAGCAGCGTAGCGGCGGGGGCCTCCTACGAGCAGTACTTC

J: TRBJ2-2
V: TRBV24-1
D: -
size: -
CDR3: CVTSDFSEAGELFF
DNA: TGTGTCACCAGTGATTTTTCTGAGGCCGGGGAGCTGTTTTTT

J: TRBJ2-1
V: TRBV5-1
D: TRBD1
size: -
CDR3: CASSLDRGVSYNEQFF
DNA: TGCGCCAGCAGCTTGGACAGGGGTGTCTCCTACAATGAGCAGTTCTTC

J: TRBJ2-7
V: TRBV20-1
D: TRBD1
size: -
CDR3: CSASRQGVNYEQYF
DNA: TGCAGTGCTAGCCGCCAGGGGGTGAACTACGAGCAGTACTTC

J: TRBJ2-7
V: TRBV2
D: TRBD2
size: -
CDR3: CASRGGLAGTYEQYF
DNA: TGTGCCAGCAGGGGGGGACTAGCGGGGACCTACGAGCAGTACTTC

J: TRBJ2-7
V: TRBV20-1
D: -
size: few
CDR3: CSALSWRGYEQYF
DNA: TGCAGTGCTTTAAGCTGGAGGGGTTACGAGCAGTACTTC

J: TRBJ1-1
V: TRBV12-3/TRBV12-4
D: -
size: -
CDR3: CASSLTPMDTEAFF
DNA: TGTGCCAGCAGTTTAACCCCCATGGACACTGAAGCTTTCTTT

J: TRBJ1-1
V: TRBV20-1
D: -
size: few
CDR3: CSAWDGGHTEAFF
DNA: TGCAGTGCTTGGGACGGAGGACACACTGAAGCTTTCTTT

J: TRBJ2-7
V: TRBV6-5
D: -
size: -
CDR3: CASSLLQSVEQYF
DNA: TGTGCCAGCAGCCTCCTGCAGTCCGTCGAGCAGTACTTC

J: TRBJ1-2
V: TRBV20-1
D: -
size: few
CDR3: CRSDREYGYTF
DNA: TGCAGATCGGACAGAGAATATGGCTACACCTTC

J: TRBJ1-3
V: TRBV21-1
D: -
size: -
CDR3: CASSKGYSGNTIYF
DNA: TGTGCCAGCAGTAAGGGGTACTCTGGAAACACCATATATTTT

J: TRBJ1-2
V: TRBV11-2
D: -
size: few
CDR3: CASSLQSGGQGYGYTF
DNA: TGTGCCAGCAGCTTACAGTCGGGGGGCCAGGGCTATGGCTACACCTTC

J: TRBJ2-3
V: TRBV20-1
D: TRBD2
size: once
CDR3: CSARDQRGLITQYF
DNA: TGCAGTGCTAGAGACCAGCGGGGTCTTATAACGCAGTATTTT

J: TRBJ1-1
V: TRBV28
D: -
size: once
CDR3: CASSLGFDDTEAFF
DNA: TGTGCCAGCAGTCTTGGGTTCGACGACACTGAAGCTTTCTTT

J: TRBJ2-6
V: TRBV24-1
D: TRBD1
size: few
CDR3: CATSSGGAGANVLTF
DNA: TGTGCCACCAGTTCAGGGGGCGCGGGGGCCAACGTCCTGACTTTC

J: TRBJ1-1
V: TRBV29-1
D: -
size: few
CDR3: CSVDYRVRNTEAFF
DNA: TGCAGCGTTGACTACAGGGTAAGAAACACTGAAGCTTTCTTT

J: TRBJ2-3
V: TRBV12-3/TRBV12-4
D: -
size: -
CDR3: CASSFGRGAADTQYF
DNA: TGTGCCAGCAGTTTCGGCCGGGGGGCTGCAGATACGCAGTATTTT

J: TRBJ1-1
V: TRBV7-9
D: TRBD1
size: few
CDR3: CASSFGSGTGGGGAFF
DNA: TGTGCCAGCAGCTTTGGGTCCGGGACAGGGGGAGGTGGAGCTTTCTTT

J: TRBJ2-7
V: TRBV29-1
D: TRBD1
size: -
CDR3: CSVEDRGHHEQYF
DNA: TGCAGCGTGGAGGACAGGGGGCACCACGAGCAGTACTTC

J: TRBJ1-2
V: TRBV28
D: -
size: -
CDR3: CASSLAAGINGYTF
DNA: TGTGCCAGCAGTTTAGCGGCAGGGATTAATGGCTACACCTTC

J: TRBJ2-7
V: TRBV7-8
D: -
size: many
CDR3: CASSLYGRRYEQYF
DNA: TGTGCCAGCAGCTTATATGGACGGAGATACGAGCAGTACTTC

J: TRBJ1-3
V: TRBV12-3/TRBV12-4
D: -
size: -
CDR3: CASSSTGISGNTIYF
DNA: TGTGCCAGCAGTTCCACAGGTATTTCTGGAAACACCATATATTTT

J: TRBJ1-4
V: TRBV14
D: TRBD1
size: -
CDR3: CASSQEDRTGYEKLFF
DNA: TGTGCCAGCAGCCAAGAGGATCGGACAGGGTATGAAAAACTGTTTTTT

J: TRBJ1-5
V: TRBV6-1
D: -
size: few
CDR3: CASSDPTGSNQPQHF
DNA: TGTGCCAGCAGTGATCCGACAGGTAGCAATCAGCCCCAGCATTTT

J: TRBJ1-2
V: TRBV25-1
D: TRBD1
size: -
CDR3: CASSAPRYTDREDFLYGYTF
DNA: TGTGCCAGCAGTGCCCCTCGTTATACAGACAGGGAGGATTTCCTCTATGGCTACACCTTC

J: TRBJ1-1
V: TRBV4-2
D: -
size: -
CDR3: CASSQILYRQENTEAFF
DNA: TGTGCCAGCAGCCAAATTCTCTACAGACAGGAGAACACTGAAGCTTTCTTT

J: TRBJ2-1
V: TRBV7-9
D: -
size: -
CDR3: CASSLAVTVSLFF
DNA: TGTGCCAGCAGCTTAGCGGTGACAGTCTCCTTGTTCTTC

J: TRBJ2-1
V: TRBV7-2
D: -
size: few
CDR3: CASSLGHTVVDNEQFF
DNA: TGTGCCAGCAGCTTAGGTCACACAGTAGTCGACAATGAGCAGTTCTTC

J: TRBJ2-3
V: TRBV9
D: -
size: -
CDR3: CASSVGVRTGTDTQYF
DNA: TGTGCCAGCAGCGTAGGAGTCAGGACAGGCACAGATACGCAGTATTTT

J: TRBJ2-1
V: TRBV27
D: -
size: -
CDR3: CVSSPLGLEQFF
DNA: TGTGTCAGCAGTCCTCTGGGACTTGAGCAGTTCTTC

J: TRBJ2-7
V: TRBV5-1
D: -
size: -
CDR3: CASTSPREQYF
DNA: TGCGCCAGCACCTCTCCTCGCGAGCAGTACTTC

J: TRBJ1-5
V: TRBV20-1
D: -
size: -
CDR3: CSASGRGGYQPQHF
DNA: TGCAGTGCTAGTGGTAGGGGGGGATACCAGCCCCAGCATTTT

J: TRBJ1-5
V: TRBV7-8
D: -
size: -
CDR3: CASSSSPGISNQPQHF
DNA: TGTGCCAGCAGCTCCTCCCCGGGGATTAGCAATCAGCCCCAGCATTTT